The clone carrying this TCR beta chain was observed a single time. Its antigen is not identified. This specimen comes from a study of radiation and T cells in renal cell carcinoma. The overall study: Nephrectomy followed 15 Gy stereotactic body radiation by 4 weeks.

Produced via immunoSEQ multiplex PCR; TCRdb's table is partial and in-frame only. The data hold 65,000 to 80,000 clones, with 80% to 90% observed a single time. Study results and limitations: Without pretreatment biopsies, baseline tumor clonotype presence was undetermined.

Time point here: blood 2 weeks post-SBRT. The treatment was: 15 Gy SBRT to primary tumor, nephrectomy 4 weeks later. Radiation-treated patients gave blood at baseline, week 2 and week 4. The tumor was a clear cell renal cell carcinoma. There are 12 residues in the CDR3. Between the trimmed V and J ends, which lost 6 bases and 1 base, there was a span of 6 bases. Looked up from germline, CDR1 is SGHTA and CDR2 is FQGNSA. This chain connects TRBV7-2 to TRBJ1-2; D unclear. The sequence derives from a woman aged 50 to 60 with renal cell carcinoma. Sample: blood, taken from a patient whose treatment included radiotherapy and nephrectomy. The CDR3: CASRGLNYGYTF. CDR3 nucleotide sequence: TGTGCCAGCAGGGGTCTTAACTATGGCTACACCTTC.